Listed below are T cell receptor beta chains from one sample, sequenced in a study of cytomegalovirus exposure and HLA in healthy donors. Using immunoSEQ multiplex PCR, the repertoire was profiled, and TCRdb retains in-frame clones only, with some absent. The data contain around 100,000 clones, 75% to 85% of them singletons. The sample comprised PBMCs. Receptors were obtained from a woman between 18 and 29 years old in good health and CMV-seronegative. Both conserved end residues are part of each CDR3. Fields, in order: J gene, clone size, D gene, V gene, CDR3 DNA, CDR3 protein. A D gene is named only where the DNA matches it firmly. Clone size is given for some rows only: seen once, a few or many times, or a class if the clone is expanded.

j_gene: TRBJ2-2; abundance: NA; d_gene: TRBD1; v_gene: TRBV2; CDR3nt: TGTGCCAGCAGGAAGGACAGGGAGAACACCGGGGAGCTGTTTTTT; CDR3aa: CASRKDRENTGELFF
j_gene: TRBJ2-1; abundance: NA; d_gene: TRBD2; v_gene: TRBV7-9; CDR3nt: TGTGCCAGCAGCCAAGGGCGGGGGGTTCACGATGAGCAGTTCTTC; CDR3aa: CASSQGRGVHDEQFF
j_gene: TRBJ2-7; abundance: NA; d_gene: TRBD1; v_gene: TRBV4-3; CDR3nt: TGCGCCAGCAGCCAGACAGGGGCGGGTGAGCAGTACTTC; CDR3aa: CASSQTGAGEQYF
j_gene: TRBJ2-7; abundance: NA; d_gene: TRBD2; v_gene: TRBV25-1; CDR3nt: TGTGCCAGCAGTGAATTAGCGGGAGCCACCTACGAGCAGTACTTC; CDR3aa: CASSELAGATYEQYF
j_gene: TRBJ2-7; abundance: NA; d_gene: TRBD1; v_gene: TRBV18; CDR3nt: TGTGCCAGCTCACTCGACAGGGGGAACGAGCAGTACTTC; CDR3aa: CASSLDRGNEQYF
j_gene: TRBJ2-3; abundance: NA; d_gene: TRBD1; v_gene: TRBV5-1; CDR3nt: TGCGCCAGCAGCTTGGCCCTGCAGGGGGCCGGAGATACGCAGTATTTT; CDR3aa: CASSLALQGAGDTQYF
j_gene: TRBJ2-1; abundance: NA; d_gene: TRBD2; v_gene: TRBV4-3; CDR3nt: TGCGCCAGCAGCCAAGTCTCGGCGGGAGGGCCTGGTGAGCAGTTCTTC; CDR3aa: CASSQVSAGGPGEQFF
j_gene: TRBJ2-5; abundance: few; d_gene: TRBD1; v_gene: TRBV30; CDR3nt: TGTGCCTGGAGTCAAATGAGGACAGGGGCGGGGGAGACCCAGTACTTC; CDR3aa: CAWSQMRTGAGETQYF
j_gene: TRBJ2-5; abundance: NA; d_gene: NA; v_gene: TRBV5-6; CDR3nt: TGTGCCAGCAGCTTGGCCCCGGCGGCAGTGCAAGAGACCCAGTACTTC; CDR3aa: CASSLAPAAVQETQYF
j_gene: TRBJ1-1; abundance: few; d_gene: NA; v_gene: TRBV10-3; CDR3nt: TGTGCCACCATGGAGGGGGAGGGGAACACTGAAGCTTTCTTT; CDR3aa: CATMEGEGNTEAFF
j_gene: TRBJ2-7; abundance: once; d_gene: NA; v_gene: TRBV4-1; CDR3nt: TGCGCCAGCAGCCAAGATGTCAGGAACCTTTACGAGCAGTACTTC; CDR3aa: CASSQDVRNLYEQYF
j_gene: TRBJ2-7; abundance: NA; d_gene: NA; v_gene: TRBV7-6; CDR3nt: TGTGCCAGCAGCCTGGATCGGGGGGCGGACGAGCAGTACTTC; CDR3aa: CASSLDRGADEQYF
j_gene: TRBJ1-5; abundance: NA; d_gene: TRBD1; v_gene: TRBV10-3; CDR3nt: TGTGCCATCCGGGACAGGGCCTTTGGGGGGCCCCAGCATTTT; CDR3aa: CAIRDRAFGGPQHF
j_gene: TRBJ2-4; abundance: NA; d_gene: TRBD1; v_gene: TRBV7-9; CDR3nt: TGTGCCAGCAGTTCATCCGGGACAGGAGTTTCCTTC; CDR3aa: CASSSSGTGVSF
j_gene: TRBJ1-2; abundance: NA; d_gene: NA; v_gene: TRBV7-2; CDR3nt: TGTGCCAGCAGCTTAGGACAGCGACGTAAGGGCTACACCTTC; CDR3aa: CASSLGQRRKGYTF
j_gene: TRBJ2-5; abundance: NA; d_gene: NA; v_gene: TRBV5-1; CDR3nt: TGCGCCAGCAGCTTGGGGCCCTACCAAGAGACCCAGTACTTC; CDR3aa: CASSLGPYQETQYF
j_gene: TRBJ2-7; abundance: NA; d_gene: TRBD2; v_gene: TRBV28; CDR3nt: TGTGCCAGCAGTTTGCTTCTTAGCGGGAGCCACGAGCAGTACTTC; CDR3aa: CASSLLLSGSHEQYF
j_gene: TRBJ2-7; abundance: once; d_gene: NA; v_gene: TRBV28; CDR3nt: TGTGCCAGCAGTACAGGAATCGGTACCTCCTACGAGCAGTACTTC; CDR3aa: CASSTGIGTSYEQYF
j_gene: TRBJ2-5; abundance: NA; d_gene: TRBD2; v_gene: TRBV5-6; CDR3nt: TGTGCCAGCAGCTTGTTCCCGCGGGAGGGGGAGACCCAGTACTTC; CDR3aa: CASSLFPREGETQYF
j_gene: TRBJ2-7; abundance: NA; d_gene: NA; v_gene: TRBV28; CDR3nt: TGTGCCAGCAGTTTTGACGTCAGGGGCTCCTACGAGCAGTACTTC; CDR3aa: CASSFDVRGSYEQYF
j_gene: TRBJ2-5; abundance: NA; d_gene: NA; v_gene: TRBV21-1; CDR3nt: TGTGCCAGCAGCAAAGCCCAGGTGCAAGAGACCCAGTACTTC; CDR3aa: CASSKAQVQETQYF
j_gene: TRBJ2-7; abundance: NA; d_gene: NA; v_gene: TRBV5-1; CDR3nt: TGCGCCAGCAGCCCGGGGTCGGTCGCCTACGAGCAGTACTTC; CDR3aa: CASSPGSVAYEQYF
j_gene: TRBJ1-5; abundance: NA; d_gene: NA; v_gene: TRBV20-1; CDR3nt: TGCAGTGCTAGTCTAGGTCAGCCCCAGCATTTT; CDR3aa: CSASLGQPQHF
j_gene: TRBJ2-7; abundance: NA; d_gene: NA; v_gene: TRBV7-2; CDR3nt: TGTGCCAGCAGCTTAGTACACCGACACCCCTCGGGAAACTACGAGCAGTACTTC; CDR3aa: CASSLVHRHPSGNYEQYF
j_gene: TRBJ2-1; abundance: NA; d_gene: TRBD2; v_gene: TRBV7-9; CDR3nt: TGTGCCAGCACACTGGGACTAGCGGAACACAATGAGCAGTTCTTC; CDR3aa: CASTLGLAEHNEQFF
j_gene: TRBJ2-7; abundance: NA; d_gene: TRBD1; v_gene: TRBV5-1; CDR3nt: TGCGCCAGCAGCCCCACGACAGGGGGCCTCTACGAGCAGTACTTC; CDR3aa: CASSPTTGGLYEQYF
j_gene: TRBJ2-3; abundance: NA; d_gene: TRBD2; v_gene: TRBV7-8; CDR3nt: TGTGCCAGCAGCCCGGGGACTAGCGGGAGTGCAGATACGCAGTATTTT; CDR3aa: CASSPGTSGSADTQYF